A single T cell receptor beta chain is shown here with its context. This sample was included in a study of T cell responses to AZD1222 COVID-19 vaccine. Germline CDR1 is MNHEY and CDR2 is SVGAGI. The CDR3 totals 13 residues. Trimming pared 2 bases from V and 4 bases from J, leaving 8 bases between. Sequencing was performed with immunoSEQ multiplex PCR; in TCRdb, only in-frame clones are kept and a portion is missing. The sample contains 80,000 to 95,000 clones, 80% to 90% of which appear only once. This sequence joins TRBV6-5 and TRBJ1-2; tentatively, D is TRBD1 (5 bases). This specimen consisted of peripheral blood, obtained on day 0 of AZD1222 vaccination. This receptor was obtained from an adult in good health. The CDR3 loop is CASSYEGLYGYTF. For the CDR3, the DNA is TGTGCCAGCAGTTACGAGGGGCTCTATGGCTACACCTTC.